Below, 31 T cell receptor beta chains from the same sample are listed, as sequenced in a study of blood T cells in healthy people across ages. The second PCR ran roughly 6 to 11 cycles with a sample-barcoded 5' primer and J-beta primers. One entry per CDR3 protein, called by TCRdb with MiXCR from the 5' RACE reads. The sample shows roughly 500,000 distinct CDR3 sequences, more than 20% of them seen only once. The same sample was also used in a study of T cells of mothers and their children.

Specimen: blood. All receptors come from a boy younger than 18 in good health.

This chain connects TRBV6-5 to TRBJ2-6; no clear D. The germline V and J ends were trimmed by 2 bases and 0 bases, with 8 bases remaining between them. Germline CDR1 is MNHEY and CDR2 is SVGAGI. The CDR3 covers 16 residues. CDR3 region: CASSYTETSGANVLTF. The CDR3 DNA reads as TGTGCCAGCAGTTACACGGAAACCTCTGGGGCCAACGTCCTGACTTTC.

The gene calls are TRBV7-2 and TRBJ2-7; possibly TRBD1 for D (7 bases). Trimming cost V 0 bases and J 3 bases, with 12 bases left between them. The germline gives CDR1 SGHTA, CDR2 FQGNSA. This CDR3 has 15 residues. CDR3 protein: CASSLAEGTVYEQYF. Written as DNA, the CDR3 is TGTGCCAGCAGCTTAGCGGAGGGGACAGTCTACGAGCAGTACTTC.

The chain carries TRBV7-2 and TRBJ2-2; TRBD2 aligns across 7 bases. Germline CDR1 and CDR2: SGHTA and FQGNSA. This CDR3 region has 17 residues. Trimming took 5 bases from V and 1 from J; bases not matched to a gene: 10. The CDR3 is CASSLVRTSRNTGELFF. The CDR3, as DNA: TGTGCCAGCAGCCTAGTGCGGACTAGTCGGAACACCGGGGAGCTGTTTTTT.

Only a few counts were recorded for this clonotype. The V gene is TRBV6-2 or TRBV6-3, the J gene TRBJ1-2; tentatively, D is TRBD1 (6 bases). V was cut by 6 bases and J by 8 bases, with 16 bases left in between. In germline, CDR1 is MNHEY, CDR2 SVGEGT. This CDR3 contains 13 residues. The CDR3 DNA reads TGTGCCAGCAGCAAGGACAGTTTCGACGGCTACACCTTC. Encoded protein: CASSKDSFDGYTF.

The V and J genes are TRBV24-1 and TRBJ2-1; 9 nucleotides align to TRBD1. V shed 2 bases and J 3 bases; nucleotides not matched to a gene: 7. The CDR3 is 17 amino acids. Germline V CDR1 and CDR2: KGHDR, SFDVKD. DNA of the CDR3: TGTGCCACCAGTGATTCTTCCGGGACAGGGAACTACAATGAGCAGTTCTTC. Its translation is CATSDSSGTGNYNEQFF.

V usage is TRBV7-2 and J usage is TRBJ1-4; maybe TRBD1 (6 bases). This CDR3 spans 15 amino acids. CDR1 is SGHTA, CDR2 FQGNSA, per germline. Trimming pared 4 bases from V and 6 bases from J, leaving 15 bases between. The CDR3 sequence: CASSSPRDTYEKLFF. CDR3 nucleotides: TGTGCCAGCAGCTCCCCCCGGGACACTTATGAAAAACTGTTTTTT.

This clonotype was observed a few times. The V and J genes are TRBV4-3 and TRBJ2-1, with a possible D match to TRBD2 (7 bases). This CDR3 comprises 16 residues. Germline V gene sequence: CDR1 LGHNA, CDR2 YSLEER. The V end lost 0 bases, the J end lost 9 bases, and 18 bases lay between the germline ends. The CDR3 DNA sequence: TGCGCCAGCAGCCAAGACGCGGGGGCAGAATACGGTGAGCAGTTCTTC. Encoded protein: CASSQDAGAEYGEQFF.

This clonotype was seen only a few times. The genes are TRBV27 and TRBJ2-5; TRBD2 agrees at 11 bases. V dropped 6 bases and J dropped 5; count of bases not matched to a gene: 5. Germline V gives CDR1 MNHEY, CDR2 SMNVEV (reference sequence). The length of the CDR3 is 14 residues. This chain's CDR3 is CASSIAGGKETQYF. Here the CDR3 DNA reads TGTGCCAGCAGCATAGCGGGGGGGAAGGAGACCCAGTACTTC.

This chain uses TRBV18 with TRBJ1-1; the D gene is possibly TRBD1 (5 bases). This CDR3 is 14 amino acids long. In germline, CDR1 is KGHSH, CDR2 LQKENI. The V and J ends lost 1 base and 4 bases respectively, with 10 bases between them. The CDR3 here is CASSPLRGITEAFF. In nucleotides, the CDR3 is TGTGCCAGCTCACCACTTCGGGGGATCACTGAAGCTTTCTTT.

This clonotype was recorded only once. The chain combines TRBV24-1 with TRBJ2-5, with 7 bases identical to TRBD1. V shed 6 bases, J shed 2 bases, and the junction held 14 bases outside the gene matches. Germline lookup yields CDR1 KGHDR and CDR2 SFDVKD. The CDR3 totals 17 residues. Written as DNA, the CDR3 is TGTGCCACCAGTACCCCGATGGGGTACAGGGGACAAGAGACCCAGTACTTC. Its translation is CATSTPMGYRGQETQYF.

The chain carries TRBV2 and TRBJ1-1; 8 positions agree with TRBD1. The junction had 7 bases not matched to a gene; V was cut back by 6 bases and J by 4 bases. This CDR3 is built from 14 residues. The V gene's germline CDR1 is SNHLY and CDR2 FYNNEI. DNA for the CDR3: TGTGCCAGCAGGGACAGGGCCGCGGGCACTGAAGCTTTCTTT. Translating gives CASRDRAAGTEAFF.

This chain joins TRBV20-1 and TRBJ2-5; unclear D gene. The J call may be in error: the DNA end matches TRBJ2-1 better. The CDR3 totals 12 residues. Germline V lookup: CDR1 DFQATT, CDR2 SNEGSKA (reference sequence). CDR3: CSARDMVDEQFF. The DNA of the CDR3 is TGCAGTGCTAGAGATATGGTGGATGAGCAGTTCTTC.

The chain joins TRBV7-9 to TRBJ2-1, with TRBD2 matching over 11 bases. Trimming cost V 5 bases and J 0 bases; bases outside gene matches: 12. The CDR3 has 19 amino acids. Looked up from germline, CDR1 is SEHNR and CDR2 is FQNEAQ (reference sequence). In DNA form, the CDR3 reads TGTGCCAGCAGCACACTAGCGGGGGCCAACTTAAGCTCCTACAATGAGCAGTTCTTC. It codes for CASSTLAGANLSSYNEQFF.

The genes are TRBV24-1 and TRBJ2-5; D not certain. The V and J ends lost 4 bases and 5 bases respectively, with 10 bases between them. This CDR3 contains 13 residues. Germline V CDR1 and CDR2: KGHDR, SFDVKD. The CDR3 coding sequence is TGTGCCACCAGTGAAGCTAGTCGGGAGACCCAGTACTTC. Amino acids: CATSEASRETQYF.

With regard to this clonotype: A read error is likely, as this CDR3 ends without the conserved phenylalanine or tryptophan. The gene calls are TRBV5-5 and TRBJ2-5, with a weak D call TRBD2 (6 bases). The CDR3 covers 14 residues. Trimming stripped 6 bases from V and 1 base from J, with 13 bases between. CDR1 is SGHKS and CDR2 is YYEKEE in the germline V gene (reference sequence). As DNA, the CDR3 is TGTGCCAGCAAGGTGGGAGGTAGCCAAGAGACCCAGTACTCC. It is translated as CASKVGGSQETQYS.

This clonotype was detected a few times. CDR3 loop: CASRPRAGVYNEQFF. CDR3 nucleotides: TGTGCCAGCAGGCCGCGGGCGGGAGTTTACAATGAGCAGTTCTTC. The gene calls are TRBV6-5 and TRBJ2-1, with 7 nucleotides matching TRBD2. The CDR3 length is 15 residues. V lost 6 bases and J lost 4; bases outside the gene matches: 9. Germline CDR1 reads MNHEY; CDR2 reads SVGAGI.

V gene TRBV6-5 combines with J gene TRBJ2-6; no definite D call. V was pared by 4 bases and J by 0 bases, with 19 bases between. Per germline, CDR1 MNHEY and CDR2 SVGAGI. The CDR3 sequence is 19 residues long. CDR3 DNA: TGTGCCAGCAGTTTTCCTCCGACGGGCCAAAGCTCTGGGGCCAACGTCCTGACTTTC. This encodes CASSFPPTGQSSGANVLTF.

The chain joins TRBV7-9 to TRBJ2-3; no reliable D call. Germline V lookup: CDR1 SEHNR, CDR2 FQNEAQ (reference sequence). There are 12 residues in the CDR3. With 4 bases removed from V and 4 bases from J, the gap between germline ends came to 6 bases. The CDR3 bases are TGTGCCAGCAGCTCGAGACCAGATACGCAGTATTTT. Protein product: CASSSRPDTQYF.

The V gene is TRBV6-5, the J gene TRBJ2-5; possibly TRBD2 for D (5 bases). This CDR3 contains 14 residues. Per the germline V gene, CDR1 is MNHEY and CDR2 is SVGAGI. The germline V and J ends were trimmed by 0 bases and 4 bases, with 9 bases remaining between them. CDR3 sequence: CASSYSEAVETQYF. In DNA form, the CDR3 reads TGTGCCAGCAGTTACTCGGAGGCGGTAGAGACCCAGTACTTC.

The rearrangement joins TRBV11-2 to TRBJ2-5, with TRBD2 matching over 13 bases. V lost 4 bases to trimming and J lost 1 base; unmatched junction nucleotides: 6. The CDR3 runs to 17 residues. CDR1 is SGHAT and CDR2 is FQNNGV in the germline V gene. The CDR3 here is CASSSRLAGGPQETQYF. For the CDR3, the DNA is TGTGCCAGCAGCTCTCGACTAGCGGGGGGACCCCAAGAGACCCAGTACTTC.

This clonotype has just a few counts. An end of the junction differs from the germline gene, which may be a read error. The chain carries TRBV6-4 and TRBJ2-2, with 7 nucleotides matching TRBD1. This CDR3 comprises 16 residues. Germline CDR1 and CDR2: MRHNA and SNTAGT. The CDR3 loop is CTSSDPTRGSAGELFF. In nucleotides, the CDR3 is TGTACCAGCAGTGACCCAACCAGGGGGTCAGCCGGGGAGCTGTTTTTT.

V is TRBV20-1 and J is TRBJ2-7, with D possibly matching TRBD2 (9 bases). Germline V gene data show CDR1 as DFQATT and CDR2 as SNEGSKA (reference sequence). Trimming left V 6 bases short and J 1 base short, with 31 bases between. The length of the CDR3 is 19 residues. The CDR3 region is CSAPGRGLSGSGSSYEQYF. In DNA, the CDR3 is TGCAGTGCCCCCGGCAGGGGGCTATCTGGTAGCGGGAGTTCCTACGAGCAGTACTTC.

V usage is TRBV7-9 and J usage is TRBJ1-2; the D gene is possibly TRBD1 (6 bases). Germline V gives CDR1 SEHNR, CDR2 FQNEAQ (reference sequence). The V end was cut by 1 base, the J end by 8 bases, with 23 bases between. CDR3 length equals 17 residues. CDR3 amino acids: CASSLGGTVRQGNGYTF. The DNA for the CDR3 is TGTGCCAGCAGCTTAGGAGGTACTGTTAGGCAGGGGAACGGCTACACCTTC.

This clonotype was seen a few times. The gene calls are TRBV7-3 and TRBJ2-3; 9 positions agree with TRBD1. The CDR3 sequence is 16 residues long. V was clipped by 3 bases and J by 3 bases; unmatched bases: 7. Germline values: CDR1 SGHTA, CDR2 FQGTGA. The CDR3 DNA reads TGTGCCAGCAGCTTTGGTACAGGGGGCCTGACAGATACGCAGTATTTT. Protein sequence: CASSFGTGGLTDTQYF.

V gene TRBV7-2 combines with J gene TRBJ2-1; no definite D call. This CDR3 is built from 13 residues. Germline CDR1 reads SGHTA; CDR2 reads FQGNSA. Trimming cost V 6 bases and J 9 bases, with 15 bases left between them. The CDR3 bases are TGTGCCAGCAGAGAGTCAGGATGGCGTGAGCAGTTCTTC. It codes for CASRESGWREQFF.

CDR3 loop: CASSSMPGLAFNSFGFF. In nucleotides, the CDR3 is TGTGCCAGCAGCTCAATGCCAGGACTAGCTTTCAACTCTTTCGGGTTCTTC. V gene TRBV7-9 combines with J gene TRBJ2-1; 8 bases line up with TRBD2. Germline lookup yields CDR1 SEHNR and CDR2 FQNEAQ (reference sequence). Trimming cost V 4 bases and J 15 bases; bases outside gene matches: 23. The CDR3 is 17 residues long.

The table lists this clonotype with many counts. The rearrangement links TRBV29-1 to TRBJ2-3, with unresolved D. This CDR3 region has 13 residues. Germline V gene data show CDR1 as SQVTM and CDR2 as ANQGSEA. The ends were cut back, 6 bases at V and 1 base at J, with 11 bases in the middle. CDR3: CSVPPWGTDTQYF. In DNA form, the CDR3 reads TGCAGCGTGCCCCCATGGGGCACAGATACGCAGTATTTT.

In its sample, this clonotype was seen a few times. The chain joins TRBV3-1 to TRBJ2-1, with D tentatively TRBD1 (6 bases). V was shortened by 8 bases and J by 9 bases, with 17 bases between the two germline ends. The CDR3 runs 13 residues. The germline CDR1 and CDR2 sequences are LGHDT and YNNKEL (reference sequence). In DNA, the CDR3 is TGTGCCAGCCAGGGGTCCCCAAGGGGTGAGCAGTTCTTC. It yields the protein CASQGSPRGEQFF.

This clonotype was found a few times. Possible read error: a much larger clone is one base away. CDR3 DNA sequence: TGCGGTGCTAGAAGGCCAGGGGGTGCGGAGACCCAGTACTTC. Its protein is CGARRPGGAETQYF. The V and J genes are TRBV20-1 and TRBJ2-5, with 7 bases that match TRBD1. Germline V gene sequence: CDR1 DFQATT, CDR2 SNEGSKA (reference sequence). The CDR3 is 14 residues long.

This chain connects TRBV2 to TRBJ1-6; D is perhaps TRBD1 (5 bases). V lost 8 bases and J lost 3, with 11 bases in between. This CDR3 has 14 amino acids. Germline loops: CDR1 SNHLY, CDR2 FYNNEI. The CDR3 reads CASFEGYYNSPLHF. CDR3 nucleotide sequence: TGTGCCAGCTTTGAGGGGTACTATAATTCACCCCTCCACTTT.

This clonotype was counted only a few times. The V call is TRBV7-9, the J call TRBJ2-1, with a possible D match to TRBD1 (5 bases). From germline, CDR1 is SEHNR and CDR2 FQNEAQ (reference sequence). This CDR3 comprises 18 residues. The ends were cut back, 8 bases at V and 8 bases at J, with 31 bases in the middle. The CDR3 DNA is TGTGCCAGCCAAAAAAATCCAGGGATCGACTTGGTGGTGGATGAGCAGTTCTTC. Translation: CASQKNPGIDLVVDEQFF.